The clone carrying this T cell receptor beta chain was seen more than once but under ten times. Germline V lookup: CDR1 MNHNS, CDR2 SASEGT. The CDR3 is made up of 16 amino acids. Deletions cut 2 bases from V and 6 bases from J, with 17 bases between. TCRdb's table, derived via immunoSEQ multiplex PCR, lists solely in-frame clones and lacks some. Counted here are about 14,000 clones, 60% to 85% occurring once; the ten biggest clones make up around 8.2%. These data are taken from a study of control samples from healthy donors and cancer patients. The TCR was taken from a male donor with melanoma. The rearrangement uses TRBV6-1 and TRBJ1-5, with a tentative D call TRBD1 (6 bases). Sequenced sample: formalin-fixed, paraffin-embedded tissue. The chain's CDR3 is CASSERGVGAGQPQHF. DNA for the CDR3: TGTGCCAGCAGTGAACGGGGAGTGGGGGCAGGTCAGCCCCAGCATTTT.